This entry lists 16 T cell receptor beta chains sequenced from one sample in a study of beta chain features in type 1 diabetes. Of the isolated RNA, all was reverse transcribed, and so the sequenced material was expressed TCRB transcripts. Assay: immunoSEQ multiplex PCR; the TCRdb copy retains only in-frame clones and omits some. The data show 350,000 to 400,000 clones, with over 13% seen just once and around 0.02% held by the top ten. The sample consisted of naive CD4+ T cells from blood. The source is a woman aged 18-29 years in good health.

The chain links TRBV9 to TRBJ2-1, with 9 bases that match TRBD1. Trimming cost V 0 bases and J 10 bases; bases outside gene matches: 5. This CDR3 spans 14 amino acids. Germline V lookup: CDR1 SGDLS, CDR2 YYNGEE. Here the CDR3 reads CASSVEGTGSEQFF. CDR3 in DNA: TGTGCCAGCAGCGTAGAAGGGACAGGGTCCGAGCAGTTCTTC.

The chain joins TRBV7-9 to TRBJ2-5, with 8 bases fitting TRBD1. The junction had 6 bases not matched to a gene; V was cut back by 4 bases and J by 2 bases. Looked up from germline, CDR1 is SEHNR and CDR2 is FQNEAQ (reference sequence). The CDR3 is 15 residues long. CDR3 nucleotide sequence: TGTGCCAGCAGCTCAATCGGACAGGGACAAGAGACCCAGTACTTC. Amino acids: CASSSIGQGQETQYF.

The rearrangement joins TRBV7-2 to TRBJ2-5; 9 nucleotides line up with TRBD2. Losses at the gene ends were 5 bases for V and 1 base for J; bases not matched to a gene: 8. Germline-derived CDR1 and CDR2 are SGHTA and FQGNSA. This CDR3 region has 16 residues. The CDR3 reads CASSLNSGRLQETQYF. The CDR3 DNA reads as TGTGCCAGCAGCCTAAACAGCGGGAGGCTCCAAGAGACCCAGTACTTC.

This clone was seen only a few times. The chain joins TRBV5-4 to TRBJ2-3; D might be TRBD2 (5 bases). This CDR3 comprises 13 residues. V gave up 2 bases and J gave up 1 base, with 5 bases separating them. Germline CDR1 and CDR2: SGHNT and YYREEE (reference sequence). The DNA for the CDR3 is TGTGCCAGCAGCTTTAGCGGCACAGATACGCAGTATTTT. The encoded protein is CASSFSGTDTQYF.

This chain joins TRBV28 and TRBJ2-3, with 8 bases identical to TRBD2. Germline CDR1 MDHEN, CDR2 SYDVKM. V dropped 8 bases and J dropped 3; count of bases not matched to a gene: 10. This CDR3 has 15 amino acids. The CDR3 protein is CASLVAGRGTDTQYF. The CDR3 DNA follows: TGTGCCAGCCTGGTAGCGGGAAGAGGGACAGATACGCAGTATTTT.

This chain uses TRBV5-1 with TRBJ2-7; perhaps TRBD2 as D (6 bases). The V and J ends lost 5 bases and 4 bases respectively, with 16 bases between them. CDR3 length: 14 amino acids. The V gene's germline CDR1 is SGHRS and CDR2 YFSETQ. The CDR3 sequence: CASSQTGTSYEQYF. In nucleotides, the CDR3 is TGCGCCAGCAGTCAAACCGGGACTTCTTACGAGCAGTACTTC.

J is TRBJ2-3 and V is TRBV7-9; TRBD2 aligns across 15 bases. This CDR3 has 16 residues. Germline loops: CDR1 SEHNR, CDR2 FQNEAQ (reference sequence). The V gene end was trimmed by 5 bases and the J gene end by 6 bases; junction bases not matched to a gene: 6. CDR3 sequence reads: CASSQGLAGGRDTQYF. The CDR3, as DNA: TGTGCCAGCAGCCAGGGACTAGCGGGAGGCCGGGATACGCAGTATTTT.

This clone appeared a few times. The chain combines TRBV4-3 with TRBJ2-1, with D possibly being TRBD2 (6 bases). V was shortened by 2 bases and J by 6 bases, with 8 bases between the two germline ends. The CDR3 loop spans 13 amino acids. Per the germline V gene, CDR1 is LGHNA and CDR2 is YSLEER. The chain's CDR3 is CASSQLGGNEQFF. CDR3 nucleotide sequence: TGCGCCAGCAGCCAATTGGGGGGCAATGAGCAGTTCTTC.

This clone was seen only a few times. This chain uses TRBV7-6 with TRBJ2-5; D is ambiguous. The CDR3 consists of 15 residues. With 1 base removed from V and 3 bases from J, the gap between germline ends came to 12 bases. Per germline, CDR1 SGHVS and CDR2 FNYEAQ. CDR3 residues: CASSLVSGLEETQYF. CDR3 DNA sequence: TGTGCCAGCAGCTTAGTTTCGGGTCTGGAAGAGACCCAGTACTTC. The complete variable domain, with remaining parts taken from reference TRBV7-6 and TRBJ2-5, reads GAGVSQSPRYKVTKRGQDVALRCDPISGHVSLYWYRQALGQGPEFLTYFNYEAQQDKSGLPNDRFSAERPEGSISTLTIQRTEQRDSAMYRCASSLVSGLEETQYFGPGTRLLVL.

This rearrangement joins TRBV30 to TRBJ2-2; 7 positions agree with TRBD1. V trimming: 4 bases; J trimming: 9 bases; junction bases outside the gene matches: 14. Germline V lookup: CDR1 GTSNPN, CDR2 SVGIG (reference sequence). The CDR3 covers 15 residues. CDR3 protein: CAWNPYLDRVRELFF. CDR3 DNA: TGTGCCTGGAATCCTTACCTCGACAGGGTTCGGGAGCTGTTTTTT.

The chain is built from TRBV28 and TRBJ1-2, with 10 bases aligning to TRBD1. CDR3 length equals 13 residues. J gave up 6 bases and V 5 bases, and 3 bases lay outside the gene matches. Germline assignment: CDR1 MDHEN and CDR2 SYDVKM. The CDR3 reads CASSLGTGDGYTF. For the CDR3, the DNA is TGTGCCAGCAGTCTCGGGACAGGGGATGGCTACACCTTC.

V is TRBV6-5 and J is TRBJ1-5; TRBD1 matches 9 bases. This CDR3 is built from 15 residues. CDR1 and CDR2 (germline): MNHEY, SVGAGI. V lost 6 bases and J lost 6; bases outside the gene matches: 9. CDR3 nucleotides: TGTGCCAGCAGCCCCCCCACAGGGGGCGGTCAGCCCCAGCATTTT. Translation gives CASSPPTGGGQPQHF.

This clone was observed a handful of times. The chain joins TRBV1 to TRBJ2-3; the table names TRBD2, a call not compared with the DNA. TRBV1 is a known pseudogene. This CDR3 spans 18 amino acids. The CDR3 region has the DNA TGCACCAGCAGCCAGGCCCCACTTACTAGCGGGAGTTCAGATACGCAGTATTTT. Protein product: CTSSQAPLTSGSSDTQYF.

This chain connects TRBV18 to TRBJ2-7; 7 bases align to TRBD1. Germline-derived CDR1 and CDR2 are KGHSH and LQKENI. V dropped 4 bases and J dropped 2; count of bases not matched to a gene: 8. The CDR3 totals 15 residues. The CDR3 reads CASSRGGQGAYEQYF. The CDR3 DNA reads as TGTGCCAGCTCACGGGGCGGGCAGGGGGCCTACGAGCAGTACTTC.

The gene calls are TRBV15 and TRBJ1-5; a possible D gene is TRBD1 (5 bases). V lost 1 base to trimming and J lost 2 bases, with 12 bases between them. Germline V gives CDR1 LNHNV, CDR2 YYDKDF (reference sequence). CDR3 length: 16 amino acids. The CDR3 sequence is CATSRAGGDRNQPQHF. The DNA for the CDR3 is TGTGCCACCAGCAGAGCGGGGGGGGATCGCAATCAGCCCCAGCATTTT.

This clone was found a few times. This chain connects TRBV7-9 to TRBJ2-3; 7 bases are shared with TRBD2. The CDR3 has 13 residues. CDR1 is SEHNR and CDR2 is FQNEAQ in the germline V gene (reference sequence). Unmatched junction bases numbered 6, after V lost 7 bases and J lost 5 bases. CDR3 residues: CASNGRARDTQYF. DNA of the CDR3: TGTGCCAGCAATGGGAGGGCGCGAGATACGCAGTATTTT.